The T cell receptor (beta chain) described here comes from a study of response to subunit inactivated influenza vaccine. TCRdb ran MiXCR on the RT-PCR reads and lists one entry per CDR3 protein. The sample consists of 550,000 to 650,000 distinct CDR3 sequences, 10% to 15% of them appearing once. With 0 bases removed from V and 14 bases from J, the gap between germline ends came to 18 bases. The CDR3 runs to 14 residues. Germline V gene data show CDR1 as SGHAT and CDR2 as FQNNGV. This clonotype has a count of ten or more. This receptor was identified in a man aged 45 to 65 who received an inactivated influenza vaccine. This specimen consisted of PBMCs from blood, obtained on the day of vaccination. The chain combines TRBV11-2 with TRBJ2-3; D may correspond to TRBD1 or TRBD2 (5 bases each). CDR3 residues: CASSLDAGALGVYF. CDR3 bases: TGTGCCAGCAGCTTAGATGCCGGGGCTCTAGGGGTGTATTTT.